The next 15 T cell receptor beta chains were all read from a single sample in a study of T cell changes during pregnancy in multiple sclerosis (dated by TCRdb to 2018 to 2020). The library came from the immunoSEQ multiplex PCR assay. TCRdb took over this immuneACCESS table, retaining in-frame rearrangements with V and J assigned. Such tables are incomplete; in checked studies, under half of the missing clones stem from an unresolved V gene, and the remainder is unexplained. This sample lists 60,000 to 90,000 clones; under 95% were detected once. Together, the top ten hold about 2.5% of the sample. Sequencing used peripheral blood, obtained after pregnancy. Every receptor here comes from a female donor in good health, enrolled as a control in a pregnancy study.

This clone appeared once. The CDR3 DNA reads TGTGCCTGGACTATCACAGATACGCAGTATTTT. Its translation: CAWTITDTQYF. The gene calls are TRBV30 and TRBJ2-3; no reliable D call. V was trimmed by 4 bases and J by 2 bases, leaving 4 bases between them. The germline CDR1 and CDR2 sequences are GTSNPN and SVGIG (reference sequence). CDR3 length: 11 residues.

The chain uses TRBV15 and TRBJ2-1; D may be TRBD1 (7 bases). The CDR3 loop spans 14 amino acids. V was clipped by 5 bases and J by 4 bases, with 12 bases between them. CDR1 is LNHNV, CDR2 YYDKDF, per germline (reference sequence). The chain's CDR3 is CATSGRTGYNEQFF. CDR3 in DNA: TGTGCCACCAGCGGGAGGACAGGTTACAATGAGCAGTTCTTC.

This rearrangement joins TRBV28 to TRBJ2-3; D is unresolved. The CDR3 runs to 11 residues. Germline V gene lookup returns CDR1 MDHEN and CDR2 SYDVKM. Deletions cut 8 bases from V and 9 bases from J, with 12 bases between. The CDR3 DNA sequence: TGTGCCAGCGGCTCACCGTGGACGCAGTATTTT. The encoded protein is CASGSPWTQYF.

The rearrangement joins TRBV7-9 to TRBJ2-1; D is perhaps TRBD2 (5 bases). Germline values: CDR1 SEHNR, CDR2 FQNEAQ (reference sequence). The CDR3 length is 12 residues. Trimming took off 5 bases at V and 8 bases at J, with 10 bases between the two ends. CDR3 region: CASSIELDEQFF. DNA of the CDR3: TGTGCCAGCAGCATAGAACTAGATGAGCAGTTCTTC.

This clone appeared once. This chain connects TRBV7-9 to TRBJ1-4, with no clear D. Per germline, CDR1 SEHNR and CDR2 FQNEAQ (reference sequence). This CDR3 has 16 residues. V gave up 2 bases and J gave up 0 bases, with 10 bases separating them. The CDR3 spells CASSLNTRPTNEKLFF. DNA of the CDR3: TGTGCCAGCAGCTTAAATACGCGGCCAACTAATGAAAAACTGTTTTTT.

The chain has TRBV6-5 and TRBJ1-3; D is unclear. V was pared by 4 bases and J by 0 bases, with 10 bases between. The CDR3 extends over 15 amino acids. CDR1 is MNHEY and CDR2 is SVGAGI in the germline V gene. The CDR3 region is CASSSDGFSGNTIYF. CDR3 nucleotide sequence: TGTGCCAGCAGTTCTGACGGGTTCTCTGGAAACACCATATATTTT.

The chain uses TRBV5-1 and TRBJ2-5; 11 nucleotides agree with TRBD2. This CDR3 has 18 amino acids. Germline V gene sequence: CDR1 SGHRS, CDR2 YFSETQ. V lost 1 base, J lost 5 bases, and 13 bases stayed unmatched. The CDR3 region is CASSLWVASGGIRETQYF. The CDR3 DNA reads TGCGCCAGCAGCTTGTGGGTCGCTAGCGGGGGGATACGTGAGACCCAGTACTTC.

The CDR3 DNA follows: TGCAGTGCTATCACCGGGGATACGCAGTATTTT. Amino acids: CSAITGDTQYF. The V call is TRBV20-1, the J call TRBJ2-3; D is ambiguous. Between the trimmed V and J ends, which lost 4 bases and 6 bases, there was a span of 8 bases. The V gene's germline CDR1 is DFQATT and CDR2 SNEGSKA (reference sequence). The CDR3 consists of 11 residues.

The chain employs TRBV7-2 and TRBJ2-7; 9 bases are shared with TRBD2. CDR3 length: 15 amino acids. Per germline, CDR1 SGHTA and CDR2 FQGNSA. With V trimmed by 1 base and J by 7 bases, 8 bases remained unmatched. The CDR3 here is CASSLGGAGGGEQYF. DNA of the CDR3: TGTGCCAGCAGCTTAGGTGGTGCGGGGGGGGGTGAGCAGTACTTC. Full variable domain (missing parts from reference TRBV7-2 and TRBJ2-7): GAGVSQSPSNKVTEKGKDVELRCDPISGHTALYWYRQSLGQGLEFLIYFQGNSAPDKSGLPSDRFSAERTGGSVSTLTIQRTQQEDSAVYLCASSLGGAGGGEQYFGPGTRLTVT.

The rearrangement links TRBV6-5 to TRBJ1-5; 7 bases fit TRBD1. J lost 3 bases, V lost 6 bases, and 8 bases had no gene match. Germline CDR1 MNHEY, CDR2 SVGAGI. The CDR3 loop spans 15 amino acids. The CDR3 protein is CASSLDRNLNQPQHF. CDR3 coding DNA: TGTGCCAGCAGCCTGGACAGGAACCTCAATCAGCCCCAGCATTTT.

This chain connects TRBV29-1 to TRBJ2-3; the match to TRBD2 covers 12 bases. Unmatched junction bases numbered 8, after V lost 4 bases and J lost 6 bases. The CDR3 spans 15 residues. Germline V CDR1 and CDR2: SQVTM, ANQGSEA. CDR3 nucleotides: TGCAGCGTTGGAGCTAGCGGGGGGGCGGGGGATACGCAGTATTTT. It translates to CSVGASGGAGDTQYF.

The chain combines TRBV5-1 with TRBJ1-2, with D perhaps matching TRBD1 (6 bases). Per germline, CDR1 SGHRS and CDR2 YFSETQ. V shed 4 bases and J shed 3 bases, with 22 bases lying between them. The CDR3 loop spans 17 amino acids. The CDR3 reads CASSPSPGGGAYYGYTF. The CDR3 DNA reads as TGCGCCAGCAGCCCTTCGCCGGGGGGGGGCGCGTACTATGGCTACACCTTC. Full variable domain (outside the CDR3, taken from reference TRBV5-1 and TRBJ1-2): KAGVTQTPRYLIKTRGQQVTLSCSPISGHRSVSWYQQTPGQGLQFLFEYFSETQRNKGNFPGRFSGRQFSNSRSEMNVSTLELGDSALYLCASSPSPGGGAYYGYTFGSGTRLTVV.

The J gene is TRBJ1-2, the V gene TRBV9, with 11 bases aligning to TRBD1. V lost 4 bases to trimming and J lost 7 bases; unmatched junction nucleotides: 12. Germline V gene lookup returns CDR1 SGDLS and CDR2 YYNGEE. The CDR3 has 16 residues. The CDR3 region is CASSLSGTGGLFGYTF. The CDR3 DNA reads TGTGCCAGCAGCCTGAGTGGGACAGGGGGTCTTTTTGGCTACACCTTC.

This clone was observed once. Other DNA sequences in this specimen translate into the identical CDR3. V and J are TRBV6-5 and TRBJ2-7; TRBD1 matches at 10 bases. The V gene's germline CDR1 is MNHEY and CDR2 SVGAGI. V shed 5 bases and J 2 bases; nucleotides not matched to a gene: 3. The CDR3 loop spans 14 amino acids. CDR3: CASSAGTGAYEQYF. The CDR3 DNA is TGTGCCAGCAGTGCCGGGACAGGGGCCTACGAGCAGTACTTC.

This sequence joins TRBV7-8 and TRBJ2-7; maybe TRBD1 (5 bases). The CDR3 has 12 residues. Germline CDR1 reads SGHVS; CDR2 reads FQNEAQ. The V and J ends lost 5 bases and 4 bases respectively, with 9 bases between them. The CDR3 loop reads CASSPSGYEQYF. CDR3 nucleotides: TGTGCCAGCAGCCCCTCAGGGTACGAGCAGTACTTC.